A selection of T cell receptor beta chains follows, all from one sample in a study of CD8 T cells in Susac syndrome. TCRdb independently ran MiXCR on the immunoSEQ multiplex PCR reads; one entry per CDR3 protein. Among some 150,000 distinct CDR3 sequences listed, over 95% were seen once. Sequencing input: CD8+ T cells from PBMCs. The source of these receptors is a human donor with multiple sclerosis. Both conserved end residues are part of each CDR3. Each record gives: D gene, clone size, V gene, J gene, CDR3 length, CDR3 DNA, CDR3 protein. A D gene is named only where the DNA matches it firmly. The size of a clone is reported for some rows only, either as once, few or many, or as a class for expanded clones.

D gene: -
clone size: -
V gene: TRBV9
J gene: TRBJ2-6
CDR3 length: 18
CDR3 DNA: TGTGCCAGCAGCTCCCCAAGTGGGCGTACCTCTGGGGCCAACGTCCTGACTTTC
CDR3 protein: CASSSPSGRTSGANVLTF

D gene: TRBD2
clone size: once
V gene: TRBV29-1
J gene: TRBJ2-1
CDR3 length: 14
CDR3 DNA: TGCAGCGTTTATGACGGACTAGCGGGGGGTGAGCAGTTCTTC
CDR3 protein: CSVYDGLAGGEQFF

D gene: -
clone size: once
V gene: TRBV3-1
J gene: TRBJ2-1
CDR3 length: 15
CDR3 DNA: TGTGCCAGCGGCAGGGTGGGTTATGGGCACAATGAGCAGTTCTTC
CDR3 protein: CASGRVGYGHNEQFF

D gene: -
clone size: -
V gene: TRBV4-1
J gene: TRBJ2-1
CDR3 length: 16
CDR3 DNA: TGCGCCAGCAGCCAAGATTTCGGGACTGTAGCGAATGAGCAGTTCTTC
CDR3 protein: CASSQDFGTVANEQFF

D gene: TRBD1
clone size: once
V gene: TRBV20-1
J gene: TRBJ1-2
CDR3 length: 12
CDR3 DNA: TGCAGTGGCGACACAGGGGACCTTGGCTACACCTTC
CDR3 protein: CSGDTGDLGYTF

D gene: -
clone size: once
V gene: TRBV29-1
J gene: TRBJ1-2
CDR3 length: 14
CDR3 DNA: TGCAGCGTTGAAGATGGTCCGGGAGCTGATGGCTACACCTTC
CDR3 protein: CSVEDGPGADGYTF

D gene: -
clone size: few
V gene: TRBV5-4
J gene: TRBJ1-1
CDR3 length: 14
CDR3 DNA: TGTGCCAGCAGCTTGGCAGGGGCGCGGACTGAAGCTTTCTTT
CDR3 protein: CASSLAGARTEAFF

D gene: -
clone size: -
V gene: TRBV4-1
J gene: TRBJ2-2
CDR3 length: 12
CDR3 DNA: TGCGCCAGCAGCCCGCGGATGGGGGAGCTGTTTTTT
CDR3 protein: CASSPRMGELFF

D gene: TRBD1
clone size: few
V gene: TRBV7-3
J gene: TRBJ2-1
CDR3 length: 12
CDR3 DNA: TGTGCCAGCAGCCGGGGACAGGCCAGGGAGTTCTTC
CDR3 protein: CASSRGQAREFF

D gene: -
clone size: -
V gene: TRBV20-1
J gene: TRBJ2-7
CDR3 length: 13
CDR3 DNA: TGCAGCGCCGCCGGGACATCCATCTACGAGCAGTACTTC
CDR3 protein: CSAAGTSIYEQYF

D gene: TRBD1
clone size: -
V gene: TRBV29-1
J gene: TRBJ2-5
CDR3 length: 15
CDR3 DNA: TGCAGCGTTGAGGAGGGACAGGGGGTATTTGAGACCCAGTACTTC
CDR3 protein: CSVEEGQGVFETQYF

D gene: TRBD1
clone size: once
V gene: TRBV12-3/TRBV12-4
J gene: TRBJ2-5
CDR3 length: 15
CDR3 DNA: TGTGCCAGCAGTTTACTTGAGCAGGGGGCGCGGACCCAGTACTTC
CDR3 protein: CASSLLEQGARTQYF

D gene: -
clone size: once
V gene: TRBV12-3/TRBV12-4
J gene: TRBJ2-5
CDR3 length: 13
CDR3 DNA: TGTGCCAGCAGTCCGCAGCTGGGCGAGACCCAGTACTTC
CDR3 protein: CASSPQLGETQYF

D gene: TRBD2
clone size: -
V gene: TRBV5-4
J gene: TRBJ2-1
CDR3 length: 14
CDR3 DNA: TGTGCCAGCAGCGGAGGACTAGTCCAGGGTGAGCAGTTCTTC
CDR3 protein: CASSGGLVQGEQFF

D gene: TRBD2
clone size: -
V gene: TRBV6-5
J gene: TRBJ2-1
CDR3 length: 12
CDR3 DNA: TGTGCCAGCAGTTACAACGGGGGGGCTTGGTTCTTC
CDR3 protein: CASSYNGGAWFF

D gene: TRBD1
clone size: -
V gene: TRBV12-5
J gene: TRBJ2-1
CDR3 length: 17
CDR3 DNA: TGTGCTAGTGGCTACAACGCCCGACAGGGGGCTCCCAATGAGCAGTTCTTC
CDR3 protein: CASGYNARQGAPNEQFF

D gene: -
clone size: -
V gene: TRBV27
J gene: TRBJ1-2
CDR3 length: 14
CDR3 DNA: TGTGCCAGCAGTTTTACCCCTAGCCTCTATGGCTACACCTTC
CDR3 protein: CASSFTPSLYGYTF

D gene: TRBD2
clone size: -
V gene: TRBV24-1
J gene: TRBJ2-1
CDR3 length: 17
CDR3 DNA: TGTGCCACCAGTGATCCTAGGACTAGCGGGGACTACAATGAGCAGTTCTTC
CDR3 protein: CATSDPRTSGDYNEQFF

D gene: TRBD1
clone size: few
V gene: TRBV30
J gene: TRBJ1-5
CDR3 length: 14
CDR3 DNA: TGTGCCTGGAGTGAGGGACAGGGTCACCAGCCCCAGCATTTT
CDR3 protein: CAWSEGQGHQPQHF

D gene: -
clone size: -
V gene: TRBV30
J gene: TRBJ1-1
CDR3 length: 12
CDR3 DNA: TGTGCCTGGAGGGGGGTGAACACTGAAGCTTTCTTT
CDR3 protein: CAWRGVNTEAFF

D gene: -
clone size: -
V gene: TRBV20-1
J gene: TRBJ2-5
CDR3 length: 14
CDR3 DNA: TGCAGTGCTGGCGTGGCGCGGACGAGTGGGACCCAGTACTTC
CDR3 protein: CSAGVARTSGTQYF

D gene: -
clone size: -
V gene: TRBV24-1
J gene: TRBJ2-1
CDR3 length: 13
CDR3 DNA: TGTGCCACCAGTGATTTCGACAGCAATGAGCAGTTCTTC
CDR3 protein: CATSDFDSNEQFF

D gene: TRBD2
clone size: -
V gene: TRBV30
J gene: TRBJ2-1
CDR3 length: 14
CDR3 DNA: TGTGCCTGGACCACTAGCGGGGGGGAACGGGAGCAGTTCTTC
CDR3 protein: CAWTTSGGEREQFF

D gene: TRBD1
clone size: once
V gene: TRBV29-1
J gene: TRBJ2-5
CDR3 length: 15
CDR3 DNA: TGCAGCGTTGGCCTATTACCGGACAGGGAAGAGACCCAGTACTTC
CDR3 protein: CSVGLLPDREETQYF

D gene: -
clone size: -
V gene: TRBV14
J gene: TRBJ2-2
CDR3 length: 13
CDR3 DNA: TGTGCCAGCAGCCCCTGGGGTTTGGATGAGCTGTTTTTT
CDR3 protein: CASSPWGLDELFF

D gene: -
clone size: -
V gene: TRBV5-4
J gene: TRBJ1-2
CDR3 length: 12
CDR3 DNA: TGTGCCAGCAGACGACCCCCGGAGGGCTACACCTTC
CDR3 protein: CASRRPPEGYTF

D gene: -
clone size: -
V gene: TRBV27
J gene: TRBJ2-1
CDR3 length: 13
CDR3 DNA: TGTGCCAGCCGCACCCTCGGGAACAATGAGCAGTTCTTC
CDR3 protein: CASRTLGNNEQFF

D gene: -
clone size: few
V gene: TRBV29-1
J gene: TRBJ2-1
CDR3 length: 12
CDR3 DNA: TGCAGCGTTCTACCGGGGAACAATGAGCAGTTCTTC
CDR3 protein: CSVLPGNNEQFF

D gene: -
clone size: once
V gene: TRBV7-3
J gene: TRBJ2-1
CDR3 length: 14
CDR3 DNA: TGTGCCAGCAGCTTAATGCCTCGGGGGAATGAGCAGTTCTTC
CDR3 protein: CASSLMPRGNEQFF

D gene: -
clone size: -
V gene: TRBV10-3
J gene: TRBJ1-1
CDR3 length: 14
CDR3 DNA: TGTGCCATCAGTGAGACAGGGATGAACACTGAAGCTTTCTTT
CDR3 protein: CAISETGMNTEAFF

D gene: -
clone size: -
V gene: TRBV3-1
J gene: TRBJ2-5
CDR3 length: 16
CDR3 DNA: TGTGCCAGCAGCCCGGACTCAGGCTGGCATCGGGAGACCCAGTACTTC
CDR3 protein: CASSPDSGWHRETQYF

D gene: TRBD1
clone size: -
V gene: TRBV27
J gene: TRBJ1-2
CDR3 length: 14
CDR3 DNA: TGTGCCAGCAGATCCCACAGGGGGCTGGGGGGCTACACCTTC
CDR3 protein: CASRSHRGLGGYTF

D gene: -
clone size: -
V gene: TRBV25-1
J gene: TRBJ2-1
CDR3 length: 13
CDR3 DNA: TGTGCCAGCAGTTTTCAGGTGGGGGGTGAGCAGTTCTTC
CDR3 protein: CASSFQVGGEQFF

D gene: TRBD2
clone size: -
V gene: TRBV30
J gene: TRBJ2-3
CDR3 length: 14
CDR3 DNA: TGTGCCTGGAGCCCTAGCGGGGGGCGGGATACGCAGTATTTT
CDR3 protein: CAWSPSGGRDTQYF

D gene: -
clone size: -
V gene: TRBV7-9
J gene: TRBJ1-1
CDR3 length: 13
CDR3 DNA: TGTGCCAGCAGCCCCTCGGACGGACTGAAAGCTTTCTTT
CDR3 protein: CASSPSDGLKAFF

D gene: TRBD1
clone size: -
V gene: TRBV7-9
J gene: TRBJ1-4
CDR3 length: 14
CDR3 DNA: TGTGCCAGCAGCTGGACAGGGGGCCAGGGAAAACTGTTTTTT
CDR3 protein: CASSWTGGQGKLFF

D gene: -
clone size: -
V gene: TRBV24-1
J gene: TRBJ2-1
CDR3 length: 13
CDR3 DNA: TGTGCCACCAGTGACCATGGAGTCGCCGAGCAGTTCTTC
CDR3 protein: CATSDHGVAEQFF

D gene: TRBD1
clone size: -
V gene: TRBV29-1
J gene: TRBJ2-7
CDR3 length: 11
CDR3 DNA: TGCAGCGCCCGGACAGGGGATGGCTCGTACTTC
CDR3 protein: CSARTGDGSYF

D gene: TRBD1
clone size: -
V gene: TRBV29-1
J gene: TRBJ2-7
CDR3 length: 15
CDR3 DNA: TGCAGCGTTGAAGATCTAGGGACAGGATTTTACGAGCAGTACTTC
CDR3 protein: CSVEDLGTGFYEQYF

D gene: -
clone size: -
V gene: TRBV30
J gene: TRBJ1-2
CDR3 length: 10
CDR3 DNA: TGTGCCTGGAGTTTGGGTGGCTACACCTTC
CDR3 protein: CAWSLGGYTF

D gene: -
clone size: -
V gene: TRBV4-2
J gene: TRBJ2-5
CDR3 length: 19
CDR3 DNA: TGTGCCAGCAGCCAAGATCGGGTTGTGAGGTGGGACTCCGAAGAGACCCAGTACTTC
CDR3 protein: CASSQDRVVRWDSEETQYF

D gene: -
clone size: once
V gene: TRBV15
J gene: TRBJ1-5
CDR3 length: 13
CDR3 DNA: TGTGCCACCAGCAGAGATGTAGGTCAGCCCCAGCATTTT
CDR3 protein: CATSRDVGQPQHF

D gene: -
clone size: -
V gene: TRBV30
J gene: TRBJ2-7
CDR3 length: 13
CDR3 DNA: TGTGCCTGCGCCGGGACACTTGCCTACGAGCAGTACTTC
CDR3 protein: CACAGTLAYEQYF

D gene: -
clone size: -
V gene: TRBV7-9
J gene: TRBJ1-3
CDR3 length: 17
CDR3 DNA: TGTGCCAGCAGCCCCCCTTCGGTGGTTCCCTCTGGAAACACCATATATTTT
CDR3 protein: CASSPPSVVPSGNTIYF

D gene: -
clone size: once
V gene: TRBV20-1
J gene: TRBJ1-1
CDR3 length: 13
CDR3 DNA: TGCAGTGCTAGAGACCTGATGAACACTGAAGCTTTCTTT
CDR3 protein: CSARDLMNTEAFF

D gene: TRBD1
clone size: -
V gene: TRBV14
J gene: TRBJ2-5
CDR3 length: 15
CDR3 DNA: TGTGCCAGCAGCCCCTGGACAGGGGGTCGGGAGACCCAGTACTTC
CDR3 protein: CASSPWTGGRETQYF

D gene: -
clone size: -
V gene: TRBV20-1
J gene: TRBJ2-1
CDR3 length: 16
CDR3 DNA: TGCAGTGCTAGAACTCTCGACCGAAACGTGGACAATGAGCAGTTCTTC
CDR3 protein: CSARTLDRNVDNEQFF

D gene: TRBD1
clone size: -
V gene: TRBV4-1
J gene: TRBJ2-1
CDR3 length: 14
CDR3 DNA: TGCGCCAGCAGCCATCCACAGGGGGCAAATGAGCAGTTCTTC
CDR3 protein: CASSHPQGANEQFF

D gene: TRBD2
clone size: -
V gene: TRBV20-1
J gene: TRBJ2-1
CDR3 length: 16
CDR3 DNA: TGCAGTGCTAGAGGAAGCGGGGGGGTGCCCTACAATGAGCAGTTCTTC
CDR3 protein: CSARGSGGVPYNEQFF

D gene: -
clone size: -
V gene: TRBV29-1
J gene: TRBJ1-2
CDR3 length: 13
CDR3 DNA: TGCAGCGTTGAGGTTCTGGGGCGTTATGGCTACACCTTC
CDR3 protein: CSVEVLGRYGYTF

D gene: -
clone size: -
V gene: TRBV12-3/TRBV12-4
J gene: TRBJ2-5
CDR3 length: 13
CDR3 DNA: TGTGCCAGCAGAGGACATAGCCAAGAGACCCAGTACTTC
CDR3 protein: CASRGHSQETQYF

D gene: TRBD2
clone size: -
V gene: TRBV20-1
J gene: TRBJ2-3
CDR3 length: 16
CDR3 DNA: TGCAGTGCTAGAGATCGACTAGCGGAGGGCACAGATACGCAGTATTTT
CDR3 protein: CSARDRLAEGTDTQYF

D gene: -
clone size: -
V gene: TRBV12-3/TRBV12-4
J gene: TRBJ1-1
CDR3 length: 14
CDR3 DNA: TGTGCCAGCAGTTTAGTATACGAGAACACTGAAGCTTTCTTT
CDR3 protein: CASSLVYENTEAFF

D gene: -
clone size: -
V gene: TRBV4-1
J gene: TRBJ2-7
CDR3 length: 14
CDR3 DNA: TGCGCCAGCAGCCAAGTGCCAGGAACGTACGAGCAGTACTTC
CDR3 protein: CASSQVPGTYEQYF